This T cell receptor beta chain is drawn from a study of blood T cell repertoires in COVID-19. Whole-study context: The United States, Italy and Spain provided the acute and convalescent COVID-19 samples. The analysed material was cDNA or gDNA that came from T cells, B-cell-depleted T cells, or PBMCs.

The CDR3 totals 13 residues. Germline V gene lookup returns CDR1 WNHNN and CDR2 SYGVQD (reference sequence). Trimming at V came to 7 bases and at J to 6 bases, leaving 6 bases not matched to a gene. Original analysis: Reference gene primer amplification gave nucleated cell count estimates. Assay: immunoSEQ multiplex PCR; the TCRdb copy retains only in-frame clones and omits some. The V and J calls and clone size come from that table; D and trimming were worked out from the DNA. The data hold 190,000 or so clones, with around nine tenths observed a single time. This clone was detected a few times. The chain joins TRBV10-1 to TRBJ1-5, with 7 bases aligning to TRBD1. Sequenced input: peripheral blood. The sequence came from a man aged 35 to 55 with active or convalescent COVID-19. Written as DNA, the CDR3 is TGCGCCAGCAAAGACAGGGTCCGTCAGCCCCAGCATTTT. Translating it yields CASKDRVRQPQHF.